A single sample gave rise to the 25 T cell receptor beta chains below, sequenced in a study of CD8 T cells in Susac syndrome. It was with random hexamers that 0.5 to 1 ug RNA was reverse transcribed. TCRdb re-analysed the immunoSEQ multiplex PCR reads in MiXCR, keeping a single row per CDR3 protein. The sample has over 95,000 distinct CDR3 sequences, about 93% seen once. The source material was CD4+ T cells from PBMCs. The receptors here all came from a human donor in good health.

The CDR3 DNA follows: TGTGCCAGTAGTAGAGGCGGGACAGGGGGCCAGCAGCCCCAGCATTTT. It yields the protein CASSRGGTGGQQPQHF. The chain couples TRBV19 to TRBJ1-5; 12 positions agree with TRBD1. The J segment lost 7 bases and the V segment lost 4 bases, leaving 8 bases of the junction unmatched. The germline V gene encodes CDR1 LNHDA and CDR2 SQIVND (reference sequence). The CDR3 contains 16 residues.

The CDR3 sequence: CASSVGQVAGGAYEQYF. CDR3 bases: TGTGCCAGCAGCGTAGGCCAGGTGGCCGGGGGCGCCTACGAGCAGTACTTC. This chain connects TRBV9 to TRBJ2-7; D possibly matches TRBD1 or TRBD2 (6 bases each). The CDR3 is 17 amino acids. V lost 0 bases and J 2 bases, leaving 18 bases between the germline ends. Germline V CDR1 and CDR2: SGDLS, YYNGEE.

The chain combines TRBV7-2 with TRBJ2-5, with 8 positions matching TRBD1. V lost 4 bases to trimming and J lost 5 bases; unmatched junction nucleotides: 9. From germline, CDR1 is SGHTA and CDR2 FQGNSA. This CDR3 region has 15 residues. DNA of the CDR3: TGTGCCAGCAGCTCCGGACAGGGAGGCTTGGAGACCCAGTACTTC. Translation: CASSSGQGGLETQYF.

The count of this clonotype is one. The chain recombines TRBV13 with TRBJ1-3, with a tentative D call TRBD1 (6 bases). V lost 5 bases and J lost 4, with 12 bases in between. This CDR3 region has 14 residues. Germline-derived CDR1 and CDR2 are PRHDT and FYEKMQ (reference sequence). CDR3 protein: CASSPTGYGNTIYF. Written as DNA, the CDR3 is TGTGCCAGCAGCCCTACAGGGTACGGAAACACCATATATTTT.

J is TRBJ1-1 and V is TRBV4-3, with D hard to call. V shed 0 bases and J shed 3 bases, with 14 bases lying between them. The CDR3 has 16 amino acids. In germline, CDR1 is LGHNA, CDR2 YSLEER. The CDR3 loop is CASSQDGAAYYTEAFF. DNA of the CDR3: TGCGCCAGCAGCCAAGATGGAGCAGCTTACTACACTGAAGCTTTCTTT.

The CDR3, as DNA: TGTGCCAGTAGTTCCAAGGCTAGCGGGAGCTATGAGCAGTTCTTC. Its protein is CASSSKASGSYEQFF. The V call is TRBV19, the J call TRBJ2-1, with 10 bases identical to TRBD2. The CDR3 totals 15 residues. Germline trimming cut 5 bases from V and 8 bases from J; bases unmatched to any gene: 9. Germline values: CDR1 LNHDA, CDR2 SQIVND (reference sequence).

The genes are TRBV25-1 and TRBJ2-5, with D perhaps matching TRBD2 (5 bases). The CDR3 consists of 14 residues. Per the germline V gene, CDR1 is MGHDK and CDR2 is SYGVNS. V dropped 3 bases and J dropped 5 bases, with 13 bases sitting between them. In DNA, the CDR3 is TGTGCCAGCAGTGAGCGGGTCATCGGGGAGACCCAGTACTTC. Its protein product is CASSERVIGETQYF.

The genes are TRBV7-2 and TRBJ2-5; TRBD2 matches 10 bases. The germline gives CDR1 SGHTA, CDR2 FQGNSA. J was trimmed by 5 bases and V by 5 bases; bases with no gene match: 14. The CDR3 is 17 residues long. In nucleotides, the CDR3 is TGTGCCAGCAGCCGCCTCAGCGGGAGGGGACTGGGCGAGACCCAGTACTTC. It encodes CASSRLSGRGLGETQYF.

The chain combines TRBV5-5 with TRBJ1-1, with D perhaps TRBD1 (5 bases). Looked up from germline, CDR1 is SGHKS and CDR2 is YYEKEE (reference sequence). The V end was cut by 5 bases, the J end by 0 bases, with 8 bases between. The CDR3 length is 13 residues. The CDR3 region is CASRGLMNTEAFF. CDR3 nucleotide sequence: TGTGCCAGCAGGGGACTTATGAACACTGAAGCTTTCTTT.

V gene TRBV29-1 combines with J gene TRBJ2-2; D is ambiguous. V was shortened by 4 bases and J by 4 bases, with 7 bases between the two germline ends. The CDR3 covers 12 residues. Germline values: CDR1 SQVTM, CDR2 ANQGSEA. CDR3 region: CSVGLATGELFF. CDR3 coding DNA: TGCAGCGTTGGATTGGCCACCGGGGAGCTGTTTTTT.

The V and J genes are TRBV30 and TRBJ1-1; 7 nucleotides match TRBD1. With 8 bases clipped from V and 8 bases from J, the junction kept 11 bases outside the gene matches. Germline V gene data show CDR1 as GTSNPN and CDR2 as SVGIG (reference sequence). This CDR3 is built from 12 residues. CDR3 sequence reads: CARNRGEGEAFF. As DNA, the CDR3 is TGTGCCCGTAACAGGGGCGAGGGGGAAGCTTTCTTT. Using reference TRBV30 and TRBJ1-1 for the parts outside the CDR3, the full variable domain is SQTIHQWPATLVQPVGSPLSLECTVEGTSNPNLYWYRQAAGRGLQLLFYSVGIGQISSEVPQNLSASRPQDRQFILSSKKLLLSDSGFYLCARNRGEGEAFFGQGTRLTVV.

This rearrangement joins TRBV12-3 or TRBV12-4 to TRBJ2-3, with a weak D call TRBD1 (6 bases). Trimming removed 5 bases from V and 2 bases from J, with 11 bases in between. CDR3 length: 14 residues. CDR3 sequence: CASSRNRDTDTQYF. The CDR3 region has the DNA TGTGCCAGCAGTCGAAACAGGGACACAGATACGCAGTATTTT.

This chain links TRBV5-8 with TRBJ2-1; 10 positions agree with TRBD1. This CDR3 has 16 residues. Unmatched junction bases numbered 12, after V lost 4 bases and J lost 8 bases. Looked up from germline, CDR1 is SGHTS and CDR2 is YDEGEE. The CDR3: CASSIRRDRGSDEQFF. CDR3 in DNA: TGTGCCAGCAGCATACGCCGGGACAGGGGCTCGGATGAGCAGTTCTTC.

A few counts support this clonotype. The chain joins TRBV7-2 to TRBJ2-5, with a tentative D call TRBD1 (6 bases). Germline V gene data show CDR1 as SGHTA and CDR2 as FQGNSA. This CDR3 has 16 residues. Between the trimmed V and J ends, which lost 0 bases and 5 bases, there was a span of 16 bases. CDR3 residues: CASSLALETGKETQYF. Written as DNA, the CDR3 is TGTGCCAGCAGCTTAGCGCTCGAAACAGGGAAGGAGACCCAGTACTTC.

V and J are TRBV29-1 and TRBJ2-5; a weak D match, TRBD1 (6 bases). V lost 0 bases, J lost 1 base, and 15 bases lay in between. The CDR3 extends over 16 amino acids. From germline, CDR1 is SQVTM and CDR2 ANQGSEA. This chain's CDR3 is CSVEDFGSRGQETQYF. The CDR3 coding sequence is TGCAGCGTTGAAGATTTTGGGTCCAGGGGCCAAGAGACCCAGTACTTC.

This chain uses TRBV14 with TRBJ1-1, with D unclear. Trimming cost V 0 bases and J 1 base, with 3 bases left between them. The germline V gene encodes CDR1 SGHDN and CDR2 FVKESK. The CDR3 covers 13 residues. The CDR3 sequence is CASSQDENTEAFF. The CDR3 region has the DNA TGTGCCAGCAGCCAAGATGAGAACACTGAAGCTTTCTTT.

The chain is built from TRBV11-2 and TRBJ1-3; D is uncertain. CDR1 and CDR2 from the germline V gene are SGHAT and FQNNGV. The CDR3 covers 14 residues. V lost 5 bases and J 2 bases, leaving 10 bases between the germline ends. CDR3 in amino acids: CASSPGRAGNTIYF. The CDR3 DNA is TGTGCCAGCAGCCCAGGCCGTGCTGGAAACACCATATATTTT. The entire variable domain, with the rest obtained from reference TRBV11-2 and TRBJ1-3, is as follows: EAGVAQSPRYKIIEKRQSVAFWCNPISGHATLYWYQQILGQGPKLLIQFQNNGVVDDSQLPKDRFSAERLKGVDSTLKIQPAKLEDSAVYLCASSPGRAGNTIYFGEGSWLTVV.

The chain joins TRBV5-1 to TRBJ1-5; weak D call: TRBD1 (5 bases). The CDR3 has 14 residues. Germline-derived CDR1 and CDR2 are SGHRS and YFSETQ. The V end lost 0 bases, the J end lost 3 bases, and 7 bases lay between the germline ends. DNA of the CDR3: TGCGCCAGCAGCTTGGAAGGGACCAATCAGCCCCAGCATTTT. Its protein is CASSLEGTNQPQHF.

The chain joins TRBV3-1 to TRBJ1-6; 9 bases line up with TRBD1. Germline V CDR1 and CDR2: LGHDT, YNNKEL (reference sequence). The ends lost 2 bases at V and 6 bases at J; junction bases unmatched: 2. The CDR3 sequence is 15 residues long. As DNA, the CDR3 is TGTGCCAGCAGCCAAATGGGACAGGGTAATTCACCCCTCCACTTT. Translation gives CASSQMGQGNSPLHF.

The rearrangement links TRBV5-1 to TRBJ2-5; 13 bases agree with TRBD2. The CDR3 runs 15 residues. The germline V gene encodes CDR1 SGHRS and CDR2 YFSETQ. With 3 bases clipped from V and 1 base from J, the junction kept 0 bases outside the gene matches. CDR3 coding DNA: TGCGCCAGCAGCTGGACTAGCGGGGGCCAAGAGACCCAGTACTTC. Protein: CASSWTSGGQETQYF.

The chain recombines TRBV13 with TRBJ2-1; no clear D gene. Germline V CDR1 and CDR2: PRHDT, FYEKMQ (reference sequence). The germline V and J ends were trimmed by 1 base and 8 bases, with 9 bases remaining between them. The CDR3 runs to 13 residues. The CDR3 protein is CASSLVGSDEQFF. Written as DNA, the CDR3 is TGTGCCAGCAGCTTAGTAGGCTCGGATGAGCAGTTCTTC.

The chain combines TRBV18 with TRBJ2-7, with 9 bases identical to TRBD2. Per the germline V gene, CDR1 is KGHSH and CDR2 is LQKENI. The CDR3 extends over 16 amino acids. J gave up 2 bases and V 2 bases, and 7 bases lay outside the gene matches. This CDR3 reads CASSPSLAGVPYEQYF. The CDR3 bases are TGTGCCAGCTCACCATCCTTAGCGGGAGTCCCCTACGAGCAGTACTTC.

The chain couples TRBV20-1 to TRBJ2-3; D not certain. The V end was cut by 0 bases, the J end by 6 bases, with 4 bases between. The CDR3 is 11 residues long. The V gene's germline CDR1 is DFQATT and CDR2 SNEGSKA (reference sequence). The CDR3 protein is CSARDADTQYF. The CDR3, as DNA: TGCAGTGCTAGAGACGCGGATACGCAGTATTTT.

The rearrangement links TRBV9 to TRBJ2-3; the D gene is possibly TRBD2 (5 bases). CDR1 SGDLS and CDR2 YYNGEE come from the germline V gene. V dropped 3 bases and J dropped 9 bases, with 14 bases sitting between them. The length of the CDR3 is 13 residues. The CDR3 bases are TGTGCCAGCAGCGCCCTGCTAGCCGAAACGCAGTATTTT. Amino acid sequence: CASSALLAETQYF.

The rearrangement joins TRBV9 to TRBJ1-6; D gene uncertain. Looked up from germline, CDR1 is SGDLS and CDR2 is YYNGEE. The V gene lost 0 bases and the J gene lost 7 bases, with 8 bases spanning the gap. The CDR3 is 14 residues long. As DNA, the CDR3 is TGTGCCAGCAGCGTAGCACAGTCCAATTCACCCCTCCACTTT. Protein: CASSVAQSNSPLHF.